Listed here are 9 T cell receptor beta chains from one sample, sequenced in a study of T-cell reconstitution after alpha-beta-depleted transplantation in children. Researchers prepared the TCRbeta library using unique molecular identifiers, the study reports. TCRdb itself ran the PCR reads through MiXCR, one entry per CDR3 protein. The sample comprises 550,000 to 800,000 distinct CDR3 sequences, under 15% of which are singletons, and 0.79% rests with the top ten. Sequencing was performed on PBMCs, taken before TCRalphabeta/CD19-depleted stem cell transplant. The receptors were gathered from a girl aged 2-15 years with congenital amegakaryocytic thrombocytopenia, due to receive a stem cell transplant.

The genes are TRBV7-9 and TRBJ1-1; no firm D call. This CDR3 is built from 16 residues. V dropped 2 bases and J dropped 2 bases, with 15 bases sitting between them. CDR1 and CDR2 from the germline V gene are SEHNR and FQNEAQ (reference sequence). The CDR3 here is CASSLSGVRDNTEAFF. CDR3 nucleotides: TGTGCCAGCAGCTTATCTGGAGTGCGGGATAACACTGAAGCTTTCTTT.

This clonotype has only one observation. This chain joins TRBV6-2 or TRBV6-3 and TRBJ1-5, with TRBD1 matching over 8 bases. Unmatched junction bases numbered 6, after V lost 2 bases and J lost 3 bases. Germline V CDR1 and CDR2: MNHEY, SVGEGT. This CDR3 region has 16 residues. Here the CDR3 reads CASSYLGTGPNQPQHF. In nucleotides, the CDR3 is TGTGCCAGCAGTTACCTAGGGACAGGCCCCAATCAGCCCCAGCATTTT.

CDR3: CASSDELQCQHYSNQPQHF. In DNA, the CDR3 is TGTGCCAGCAGCGACGAATTACAATGCCAACACTATAGCAATCAGCCCCAGCATTTT. This chain links TRBV12-1 with TRBJ1-5. TRBV12-1 is recorded as a pseudogene. This CDR3 comprises 19 residues.

The chain uses TRBV4-2 and TRBJ2-6, with 7 bases that match TRBD2. V shed 1 base and J 2 bases; nucleotides not matched to a gene: 8. The length of the CDR3 is 18 residues. Germline values: CDR1 LGHNA, CDR2 YNFKEQ. The CDR3 sequence: CASSQGPSGLTGANVLTF. DNA of the CDR3: TGTGCCAGCAGCCAAGGGCCTAGCGGCCTTACTGGGGCCAACGTCCTGACTTTC.

This clonotype was seen a few times. This chain uses TRBV6-1 with TRBJ1-1; D call uncertain. The CDR3 is made up of 13 amino acids. V gave up 8 bases and J gave up 6 bases, with 16 bases separating them. CDR1 and CDR2 (germline): MNHNS, SASEGT. This CDR3 is CASAVDSGAEAFF. The CDR3 nucleotides are TGTGCCAGCGCGGTGGATAGCGGGGCTGAAGCTTTCTTT.

This clonotype was recorded many times. The chain combines TRBV20-1 with TRBJ2-6; no firm D call. The V gene's germline CDR1 is DFQATT and CDR2 SNEGSKA (reference sequence). CDR3 length equals 15 residues. Deletions cut 0 bases from V and 1 base from J, with 7 bases between. This CDR3 reads CSARELRSGANVLTF. The DNA of the CDR3 is TGCAGTGCTAGAGAACTTAGGTCTGGGGCCAACGTCCTGACTTTC.

This clonotype has ten or more counts. This chain links TRBV12-3 or TRBV12-4 with TRBJ2-2; the D gene could be TRBD1 or TRBD2 (6 bases each). V was clipped by 2 bases and J by 4 bases, with 11 bases between them. CDR3 length: 15 residues. In DNA form, the CDR3 reads TGTGCCAGCAGTTTATGGGGGGCCCTCACCGGGGAGCTGTTTTTT. This encodes CASSLWGALTGELFF.

The chain employs TRBV12-3 or TRBV12-4 and TRBJ2-7; D gene unclear. V lost 3 bases and J lost 3, with 9 bases in between. The CDR3 covers 13 residues. CDR3 sequence (DNA): TGTGCCAGCAGTTTTAGTATCCACTACGAGCAGTACTTC. This translates into CASSFSIHYEQYF.

In its sample, this clonotype was seen a few times. The V gene is TRBV15, the J gene TRBJ2-3, with 8 bases lining up with TRBD2. With V trimmed by 2 bases and J by 0 bases, 4 bases remained unmatched. Per the germline V gene, CDR1 is LNHNV and CDR2 is YYDKDF (reference sequence). The CDR3 spans 16 residues. CDR3 protein: CATSRKAGASTDTQYF. CDR3 DNA: TGTGCCACCAGCAGAAAAGCGGGGGCAAGCACAGATACGCAGTATTTT.